The rows below give T cell receptor beta chains drawn from one sample of a study of blood T cell repertoires in COVID-19. Libraries were prepared by immunoSEQ multiplex PCR; TCRdb keeps only in-frame clonotypes and omits some of them. The table shows about 74,000 clones, with around three quarters occurring only once. Sequences were obtained from peripheral blood. The receptor set was obtained from a human donor in a cohort sampled during active COVID-19. Each CDR3 is given with its conserved first and last residue. D genes are given only for firm matches. Clone sizes are given selectively: once, few, many, or a class where the clone is expanded.

>TRBJ2-6|few|TRBV5-1|-
CASSSKAGSGANVLTF
TGCGCCAGCAGCTCCAAGGCCGGGTCTGGGGCCAACGTCCTGACTTTC
>TRBJ1-4|-|TRBV6-5|-
CASRATGATNEKLFF
TGTGCCAGCAGGGCGACAGGAGCAACTAATGAAAAACTGTTTTTT
>TRBJ2-7|-|TRBV3-1/TRBV3-2|-
CASSQVSPYEQYF
TGTGCCAGCAGCCAAGTATCCCCCTACGAGCAGTACTTC
>TRBJ2-7|-|TRBV7-2|TRBD2
CASSSGLAHYEQYF
TGTGCCAGCAGCTCGGGACTAGCGCACTACGAGCAGTACTTC
>TRBJ2-7|-|TRBV6-6|TRBD1
CASSLGQGSYEQYF
TGTGCCAGCAGCTTGGGACAGGGCAGCTACGAGCAGTACTTC
>TRBJ1-6|once|TRBV6-5|-
CASSYSPEGSPLHF
TGTGCCAGCAGTTACTCACCGGAGGGTTCACCCCTCCACTTT
>TRBJ2-1|-|TRBV7-9|TRBD2
CASSLDGGRARDEQFF
TGTGCCAGCAGCTTAGATGGCGGGAGGGCCAGGGATGAGCAGTTCTTC
>TRBJ2-7|-|TRBV18|TRBD1
CASSPAGTGSGYEQYF
TGTGCCAGCTCACCCGCGGGGACAGGGAGTGGGTACGAGCAGTACTTC
>TRBJ2-7|-|TRBV28|TRBD2
CASSSPRVAGETVQYF
TGTGCCAGCAGTTCCCCCCGGGTAGCGGGCGAGACGGTGCAGTACTTC
>TRBJ1-1|-|TRBV11-2|-
CASRSWGQGMNTEAFF
TGTGCCAGCAGAAGTTGGGGGCAAGGAATGAACACTGAAGCTTTCTTT
>TRBJ2-7|once|TRBV7-2|TRBD2
CASSLTSGSYEQYF
TGTGCCAGCAGCTTAACTAGCGGGAGCTACGAGCAGTACTTC
>TRBJ1-5|-|TRBV28|TRBD1
CASRSPGQGYNQPQHF
TGTGCCAGCAGGTCACCGGGACAGGGCTACAATCAGCCCCAGCATTTT
>TRBJ2-4|-|TRBV6-1|TRBD2
CASSEELAGGGNIQYF
TGTGCCAGCAGTGAGGAACTAGCGGGAGGAGGTAACATTCAGTACTTC
>TRBJ1-1|once|TRBV6-2/TRBV6-3|TRBD1
CASSWTGNTEAFF
TGTGCCAGCAGTTGGACAGGGAACACTGAAGCTTTCTTT
>TRBJ2-7|-|TRBV6-2/TRBV6-3|TRBD1
CASSNGDRGRYEQYF
TGTGCCAGCAGTAACGGGGACAGGGGACGCTACGAGCAGTACTTC
>TRBJ2-1|-|TRBV7-9|TRBD2
CASSTPSGGFYNEQFF
TGTGCCAGCAGCACCCCTAGCGGGGGGTTCTACAATGAGCAGTTCTTC
>TRBJ1-4|-|TRBV7-9|-
CASSERSNRFTNEKLFF
TGTGCCAGCAGCGAAAGGAGTAATCGGTTCACTAATGAAAAACTGTTTTTT
>TRBJ2-5|-|TRBV5-1|-
CASSFSVGLQETQYF
TGCGCCAGCAGCTTCTCCGTCGGACTGCAAGAGACCCAGTACTTC
>TRBJ2-3|once|TRBV24-1|-
CATSEGTSTDTQYF
TGTGCCACCAGTGAAGGGACTAGCACAGATACGCAGTATTTT
>TRBJ1-2|-|TRBV6-5|TRBD1
CASSRDRGRGYTF
TGTGCCAGCAGTCGGGACAGGGGGCGAGGCTACACCTTC
>TRBJ1-6|-|TRBV28|-
CASRAWGQSNSPLHF
TGTGCCAGCCGTGCTTGGGGACAATCGAATTCACCCCTCCACTTT
>TRBJ1-2|-|TRBV19|-
CASSMGAGGYTF
TGTGCCAGTAGTATGGGGGCAGGCGGCTACACCTTC
>TRBJ2-7|-|TRBV4-1|TRBD1
CASSQVGGLYEQYF
TGCGCCAGCAGCCAAGTAGGGGGCCTCTACGAGCAGTACTTC
>TRBJ2-6|-|TRBV19|-
CASRSWTLTSGANVLTF
TGTGCCAGTAGAAGCTGGACTTTAACCTCTGGGGCCAACGTCCTGACTTTC
>TRBJ2-7|-|TRBV21-1|-
CASSNNRGDEQYF
TGTGCCAGCAGCAATAACAGGGGGGACGAGCAGTACTTC
>TRBJ2-7|few|TRBV4-1|-
CASSRSGTGDREQYF
TGCGCCAGCAGCCGATCCGGGACGGGAGATCGCGAGCAGTACTTC
>TRBJ1-1|few|TRBV15|-
CATSRDGRRNTEAFF
TGTGCCACCAGCAGAGATGGGAGGCGGAACACTGAAGCTTTCTTT
>TRBJ1-4|-|TRBV4-1|-
CASSQDYLTGEKLFF
TGCGCCAGCAGCCAAGATTACCTGACGGGTGAAAAACTGTTTTTT
>TRBJ2-1|-|TRBV5-1|-
CASNTGGDEQFF
TGCGCCAGCAATACTGGAGGGGATGAGCAGTTCTTC
>TRBJ1-6|-|TRBV6-6|TRBD1
CASSLPRTGDNSPLHF
TGTGCCAGCAGCTTACCGAGGACAGGGGATAATTCACCCCTCCACTTT
>TRBJ2-1|-|TRBV29-1|-
CSVEETAYNEQFF
TGCAGCGTTGAAGAAACGGCCTACAATGAGCAGTTCTTC
>TRBJ2-7|-|TRBV2|-
CASSESPSDYEQYF
TGTGCCAGCAGTGAATCCCCTAGCGACTACGAGCAGTACTTC
>TRBJ2-2|-|TRBV12-3/TRBV12-4|-
CASSRGGELFF
TGTGCCAGCAGTCGGGGGGGGGAGCTGTTTTTT
>TRBJ2-7|-|TRBV5-1|-
CASSLQGPTYEQYF
TGCGCCAGCAGCTTGCAGGGCCCGACCTACGAGCAGTACTTC
>TRBJ1-4|-|TRBV5-4|-
CASSFGRQANEKLFF
TGTGCCAGCAGCTTCGGCAGGCAGGCTAATGAAAAACTGTTTTTT